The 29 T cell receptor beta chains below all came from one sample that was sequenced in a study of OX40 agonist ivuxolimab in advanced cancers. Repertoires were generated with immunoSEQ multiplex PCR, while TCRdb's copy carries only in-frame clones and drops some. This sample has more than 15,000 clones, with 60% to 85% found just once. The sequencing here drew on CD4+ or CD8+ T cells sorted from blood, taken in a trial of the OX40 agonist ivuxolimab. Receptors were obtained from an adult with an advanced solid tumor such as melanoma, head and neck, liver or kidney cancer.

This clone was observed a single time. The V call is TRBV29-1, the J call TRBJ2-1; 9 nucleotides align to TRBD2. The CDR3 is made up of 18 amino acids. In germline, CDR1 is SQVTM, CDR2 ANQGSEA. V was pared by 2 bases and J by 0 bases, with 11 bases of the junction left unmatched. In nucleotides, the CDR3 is TGCAGCGTTGAACTGGGTAGCGGGGGCCGTCTCTCCTACAATGAGCAGTTCTTC. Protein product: CSVELGSGGRLSYNEQFF.

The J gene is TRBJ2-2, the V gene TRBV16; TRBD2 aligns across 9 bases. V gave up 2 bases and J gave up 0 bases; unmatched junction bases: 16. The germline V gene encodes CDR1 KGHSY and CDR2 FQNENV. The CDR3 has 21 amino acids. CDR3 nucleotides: TGTGCCAGCAGCCAAGGCGGGGTAGCTAGCGGGGATTCCGCGAACACCGGGGAGCTGTTTTTT. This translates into CASSQGGVASGDSANTGELFF.

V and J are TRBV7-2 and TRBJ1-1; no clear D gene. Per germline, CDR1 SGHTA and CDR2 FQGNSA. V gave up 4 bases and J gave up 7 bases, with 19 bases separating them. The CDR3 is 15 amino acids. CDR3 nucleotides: TGTGCCAGCAGCTCCTTTCCCCGGGAGGGAGTTGAAGCTTTCTTT. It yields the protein CASSSFPREGVEAFF.

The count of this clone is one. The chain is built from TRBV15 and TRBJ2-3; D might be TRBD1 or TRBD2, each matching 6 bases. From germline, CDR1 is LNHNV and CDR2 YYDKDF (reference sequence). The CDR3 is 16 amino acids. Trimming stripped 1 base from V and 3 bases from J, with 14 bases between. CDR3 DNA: TGTGCCACCAGCAGAGGCTCCGGGGGCGCGACAGATACGCAGTATTTT. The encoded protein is CATSRGSGGATDTQYF. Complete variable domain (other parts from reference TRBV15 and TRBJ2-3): DAMVIQNPRYQVTQFGKPVTLSCSQTLNHNVMYWYQQKSSQAPKLLFHYYDKDFNNEADTPDNFQSRRPNTSFCFLDIRSPGLGDTAMYLCATSRGSGGATDTQYFGPGTRLTVL.

CDR3 amino acids: CASRTDRGHYEQYF. In DNA form, the CDR3 reads TGTGCCAGCAGAACAGACAGGGGGCACTACGAGCAGTACTTC. The V gene is TRBV28, the J gene TRBJ2-7, with TRBD1 matching 10 bases. V lost 6 bases to trimming and J lost 3 bases; unmatched junction nucleotides: 5. Germline V CDR1 and CDR2: MDHEN, SYDVKM. The CDR3 runs 14 residues. Together with reference TRBV28 and TRBJ2-7, the CDR3 gives the full variable domain: DVKVTQSSRYLVKRTGEKVFLECVQDMDHENMFWYRQDPGLGLRLIYFSYDVKMKEKGDIPEGYSVSREKKERFSLILESASTNQTSMYLCASRTDRGHYEQYFGPGTRLTVT.

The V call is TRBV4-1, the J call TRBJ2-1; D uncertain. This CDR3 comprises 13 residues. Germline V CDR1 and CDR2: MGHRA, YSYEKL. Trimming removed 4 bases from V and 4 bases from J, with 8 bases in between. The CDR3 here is CASSPAVYNEQFF. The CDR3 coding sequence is TGCGCCAGCAGCCCAGCAGTATACAATGAGCAGTTCTTC.

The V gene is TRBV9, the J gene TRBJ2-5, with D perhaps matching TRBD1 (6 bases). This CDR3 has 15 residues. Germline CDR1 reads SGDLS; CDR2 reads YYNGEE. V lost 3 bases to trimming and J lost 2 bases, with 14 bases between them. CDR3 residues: CASSAVNREQETQYF. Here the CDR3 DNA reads TGTGCCAGCAGCGCGGTCAACAGGGAGCAAGAGACCCAGTACTTC. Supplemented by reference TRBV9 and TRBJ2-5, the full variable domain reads DSGVTQTPKHLITATGQRVTLRCSPRSGDLSVYWYQQSLDQGLQFLIQYYNGEERAKGNILERFSAQQFPDLHSELNLSSLELGDSALYFCASSAVNREQETQYFGPGTRLLVL.

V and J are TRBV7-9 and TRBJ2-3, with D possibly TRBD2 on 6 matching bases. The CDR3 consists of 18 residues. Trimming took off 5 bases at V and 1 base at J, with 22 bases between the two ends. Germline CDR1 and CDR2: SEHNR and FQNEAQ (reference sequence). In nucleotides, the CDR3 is TGTGCCAGCAGCCCATTGCACTCCGGGACTTTTCGCACAGATACGCAGTATTTT. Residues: CASSPLHSGTFRTDTQYF.

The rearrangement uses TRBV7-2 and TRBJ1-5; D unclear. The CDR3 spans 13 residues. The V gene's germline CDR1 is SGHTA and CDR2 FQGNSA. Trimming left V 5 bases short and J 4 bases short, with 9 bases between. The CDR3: CASSQYSNQPQHF. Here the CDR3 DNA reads TGTGCCAGCAGCCAATACTCGAATCAGCCCCAGCATTTT. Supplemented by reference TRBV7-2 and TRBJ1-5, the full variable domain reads GAGVSQSPSNKVTEKGKDVELRCDPISGHTALYWYRQSLGQGLEFLIYFQGNSAPDKSGLPSDRFSAERTGGSVSTLTIQRTQQEDSAVYLCASSQYSNQPQHFGDGTRLSIL.

The chain's CDR3 is CASSLKGFDSGANVLTF. CDR3 bases: TGTGCCAGCAGCTTAAAAGGATTTGACTCTGGGGCCAACGTCCTGACTTTC. The chain recombines TRBV7-2 with TRBJ2-6; no definite D call. The CDR3 is 17 residues long. Trimming cost V 2 bases and J 0 bases, with 11 bases left between them. Germline lookup yields CDR1 SGHTA and CDR2 FQGNSA.

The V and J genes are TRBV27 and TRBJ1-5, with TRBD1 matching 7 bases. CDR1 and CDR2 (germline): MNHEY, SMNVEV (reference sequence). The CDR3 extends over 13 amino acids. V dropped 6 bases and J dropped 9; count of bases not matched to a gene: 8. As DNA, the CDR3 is TGTGCCAGCAGCCAGGGGGGGAGAGGGCCCCAGCATTTT. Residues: CASSQGGRGPQHF.

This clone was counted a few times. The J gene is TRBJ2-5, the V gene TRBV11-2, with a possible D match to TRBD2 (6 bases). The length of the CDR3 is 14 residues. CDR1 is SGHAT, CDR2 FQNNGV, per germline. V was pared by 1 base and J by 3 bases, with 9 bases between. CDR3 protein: CASSLGWGEETQYF. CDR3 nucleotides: TGTGCCAGCAGCTTAGGTTGGGGGGAAGAGACCCAGTACTTC.

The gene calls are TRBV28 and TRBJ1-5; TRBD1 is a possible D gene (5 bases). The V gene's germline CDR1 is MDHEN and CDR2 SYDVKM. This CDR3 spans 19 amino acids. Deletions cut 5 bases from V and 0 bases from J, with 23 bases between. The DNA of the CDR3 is TGTGCCAGCAGTCTTAGGGCAACAGGTTTGGAGACTAGCAATCAGCCCCAGCATTTT. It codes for CASSLRATGLETSNQPQHF.

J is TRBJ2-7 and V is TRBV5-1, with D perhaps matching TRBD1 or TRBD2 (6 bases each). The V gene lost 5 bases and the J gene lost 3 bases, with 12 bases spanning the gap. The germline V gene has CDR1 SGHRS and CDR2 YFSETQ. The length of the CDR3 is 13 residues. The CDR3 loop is CASSRGERYEQYF. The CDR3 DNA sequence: TGCGCCAGCAGTAGGGGGGAGCGCTACGAGCAGTACTTC.

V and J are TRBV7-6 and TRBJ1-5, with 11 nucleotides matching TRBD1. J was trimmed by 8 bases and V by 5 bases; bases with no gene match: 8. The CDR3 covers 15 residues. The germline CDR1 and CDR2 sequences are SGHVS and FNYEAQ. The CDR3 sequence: CASSAGQGAREPQHF. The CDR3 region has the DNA TGTGCCAGCAGCGCCGGACAGGGGGCGCGTGAGCCCCAGCATTTT.

DNA of the CDR3: TGTGCCAGCAGCTTAGCAGGGGTCGATGGCTACACCTTC. Residues: CASSLAGVDGYTF. The chain is built from TRBV7-6 and TRBJ1-2; the D gene is possibly TRBD1 (5 bases). V was clipped by 0 bases and J by 6 bases, with 8 bases between them. The length of the CDR3 is 13 residues. Germline CDR1 and CDR2: SGHVS and FNYEAQ.

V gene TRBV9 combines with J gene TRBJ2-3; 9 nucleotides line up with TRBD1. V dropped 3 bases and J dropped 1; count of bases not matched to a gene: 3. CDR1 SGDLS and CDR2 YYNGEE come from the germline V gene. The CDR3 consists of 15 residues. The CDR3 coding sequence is TGTGCCAGCAGCGGGACAGGGGCGGGCACAGATACGCAGTATTTT. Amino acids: CASSGTGAGTDTQYF.

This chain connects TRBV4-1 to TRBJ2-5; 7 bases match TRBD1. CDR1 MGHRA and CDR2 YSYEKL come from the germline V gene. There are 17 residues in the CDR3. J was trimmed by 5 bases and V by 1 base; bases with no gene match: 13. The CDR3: CASSQAHHPQGKETQYF. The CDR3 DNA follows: TGCGCCAGCAGCCAAGCCCACCACCCACAGGGGAAGGAGACCCAGTACTTC.

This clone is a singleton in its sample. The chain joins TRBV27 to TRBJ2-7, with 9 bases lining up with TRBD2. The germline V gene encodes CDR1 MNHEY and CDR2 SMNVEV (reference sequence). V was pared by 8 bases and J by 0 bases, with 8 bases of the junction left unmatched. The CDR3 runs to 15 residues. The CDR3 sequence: CASVPAGGNSYEQYF. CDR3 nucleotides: TGTGCCAGCGTCCCGGCGGGGGGGAACTCCTACGAGCAGTACTTC.

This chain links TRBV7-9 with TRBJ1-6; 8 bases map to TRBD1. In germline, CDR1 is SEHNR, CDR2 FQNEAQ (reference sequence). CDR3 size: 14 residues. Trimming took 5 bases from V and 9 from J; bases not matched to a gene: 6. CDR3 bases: TGTGCCAGCAGCGGCGGACAGGGACTTTCACCCCTCCACTTT. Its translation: CASSGGQGLSPLHF.

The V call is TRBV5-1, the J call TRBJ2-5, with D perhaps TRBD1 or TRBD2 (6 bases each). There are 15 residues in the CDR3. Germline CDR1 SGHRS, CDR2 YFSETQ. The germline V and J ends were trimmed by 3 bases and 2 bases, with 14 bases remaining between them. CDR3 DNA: TGCGCCAGCAGCTGGGGGGCTCAGAGTCAAGAGACCCAGTACTTC. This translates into CASSWGAQSQETQYF.

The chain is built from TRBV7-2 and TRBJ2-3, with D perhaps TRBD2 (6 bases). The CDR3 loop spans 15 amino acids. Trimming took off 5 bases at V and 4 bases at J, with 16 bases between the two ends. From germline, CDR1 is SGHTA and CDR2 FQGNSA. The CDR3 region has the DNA TGTGCCAGCAGCCCGTCCATAGCGGAGGCAGATACGCAGTATTTT. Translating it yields CASSPSIAEADTQYF.

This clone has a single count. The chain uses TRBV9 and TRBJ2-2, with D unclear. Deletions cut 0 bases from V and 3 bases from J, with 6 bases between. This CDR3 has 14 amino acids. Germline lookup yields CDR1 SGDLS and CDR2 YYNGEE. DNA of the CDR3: TGTGCCAGCAGCGTAGAGGAAGACACCGGGGAGCTGTTTTTT. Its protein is CASSVEEDTGELFF.

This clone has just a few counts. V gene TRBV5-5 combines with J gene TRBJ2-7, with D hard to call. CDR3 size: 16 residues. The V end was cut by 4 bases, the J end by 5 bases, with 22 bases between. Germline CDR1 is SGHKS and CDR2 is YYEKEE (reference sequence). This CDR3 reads CASSVSPNIALDEQYF. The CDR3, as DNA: TGTGCCAGCAGCGTGTCGCCTAATATTGCCCTCGACGAGCAGTACTTC.

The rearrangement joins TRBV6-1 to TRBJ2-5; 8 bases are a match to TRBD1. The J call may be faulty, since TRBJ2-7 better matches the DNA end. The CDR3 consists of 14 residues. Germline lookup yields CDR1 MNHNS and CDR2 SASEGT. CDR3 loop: CASKQGQGSYEQYF. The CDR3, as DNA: TGTGCCAGCAAGCAAGGACAGGGATCCTACGAGCAGTACTTC.

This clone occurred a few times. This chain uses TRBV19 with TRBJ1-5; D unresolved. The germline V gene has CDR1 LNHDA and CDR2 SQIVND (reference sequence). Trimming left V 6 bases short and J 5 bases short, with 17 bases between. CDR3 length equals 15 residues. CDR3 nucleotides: TGTGCCAGTAGCAGTGTGAGGGTAAAGGATCAGCCCCAGCATTTT. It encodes CASSSVRVKDQPQHF.

As DNA, the CDR3 is TGTGCCAGCAGTACAACTAGGGAGGGTGAGCAGTTCTTC. Its protein is CASSTTREGEQFF. V and J are TRBV6-6 and TRBJ2-1; 7 positions match TRBD2. With V trimmed by 5 bases and J by 9 bases, 7 bases remained unmatched. CDR3 length: 13 amino acids. Per germline, CDR1 MNHNY and CDR2 SVGAGI (reference sequence).

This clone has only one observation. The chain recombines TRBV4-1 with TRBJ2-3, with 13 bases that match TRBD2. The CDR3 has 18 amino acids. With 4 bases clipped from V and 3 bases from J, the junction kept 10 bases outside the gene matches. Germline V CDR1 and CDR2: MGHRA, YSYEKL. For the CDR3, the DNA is TGCGCCAGCAGCCCGCTGGAACTAGCGGGGGGGCCTACAGATACGCAGTATTTT. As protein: CASSPLELAGGPTDTQYF.

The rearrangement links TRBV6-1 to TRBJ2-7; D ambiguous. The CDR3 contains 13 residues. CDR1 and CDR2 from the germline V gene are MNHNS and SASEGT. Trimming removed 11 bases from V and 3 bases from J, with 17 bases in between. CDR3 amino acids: CASRRSGVYEQYF. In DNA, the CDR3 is TGTGCCTCCCGAAGGTCCGGAGTCTACGAGCAGTACTTC.